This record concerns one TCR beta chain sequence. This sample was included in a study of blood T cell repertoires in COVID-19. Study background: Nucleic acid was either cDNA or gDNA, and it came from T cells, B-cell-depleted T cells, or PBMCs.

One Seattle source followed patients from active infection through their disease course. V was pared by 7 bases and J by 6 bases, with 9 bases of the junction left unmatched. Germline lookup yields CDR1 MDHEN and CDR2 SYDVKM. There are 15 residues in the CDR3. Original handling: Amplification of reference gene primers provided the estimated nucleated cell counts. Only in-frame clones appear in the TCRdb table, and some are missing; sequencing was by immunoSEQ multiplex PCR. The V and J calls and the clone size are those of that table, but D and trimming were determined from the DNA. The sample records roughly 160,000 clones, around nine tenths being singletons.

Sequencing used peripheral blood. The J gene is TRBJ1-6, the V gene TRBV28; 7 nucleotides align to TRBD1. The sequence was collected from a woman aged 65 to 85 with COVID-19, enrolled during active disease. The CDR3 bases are TGTGCCAGCACGTTGACAGGGAACCTTAATTCACCCCTCCACTTT. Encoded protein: CASTLTGNLNSPLHF.